The rows below give T cell receptor beta chains drawn from one sample of a study of vaccination and CD4 T cells after COVID-19. For these TCRs, the target antigens are not known. Via MiXCR, TCRdb re-called the PCR reads, giving one row per CDR3 protein. Among 13,000 or so distinct CDR3 sequences, roughly 74% were seen once, and the ten largest hold around 32%. The sequenced sample was CD4+ T cells from blood, cultured in vitro. These receptors were obtained from a human donor who had recovered from COVID-19. CDR3s include the opening cysteine and the closing phenylalanine or tryptophan. The D gene is left open where the match is weak.

v_gene	d_gene	j_gene	CDR3aa
TRBV21-1	NA	TRBJ1-1	CASSKVGDLGTDNTEAFF
TRBV5-1	NA	TRBJ2-5	CASSLDPTTAQETQYF
TRBV20-1	NA	TRBJ2-7	CSGWATLEQYF
TRBV7-3	NA	TRBJ1-1	CASSRSRNTEAFF
TRBV20-1	TRBD1	TRBJ1-5	CSASAGGNQPQHF
TRBV6-2/TRBV6-3	TRBD1	TRBJ2-2	CASSYQRQGRAGELFF
TRBV6-1	NA	TRBJ2-7	CASTTRGGLRYEQYF
TRBV10-3	NA	TRBJ1-1	CAISESSLRGTEAFF
TRBV6-2/TRBV6-3	NA	TRBJ2-3	CASSYPEGTDTQYF
TRBV20-1	NA	TRBJ1-5	CSASPGEYSNQPQHF
TRBV5-1	NA	TRBJ2-6	CASSFNRGSGANVLTF
TRBV19	NA	TRBJ1-5	CASNRGADVEPQHF